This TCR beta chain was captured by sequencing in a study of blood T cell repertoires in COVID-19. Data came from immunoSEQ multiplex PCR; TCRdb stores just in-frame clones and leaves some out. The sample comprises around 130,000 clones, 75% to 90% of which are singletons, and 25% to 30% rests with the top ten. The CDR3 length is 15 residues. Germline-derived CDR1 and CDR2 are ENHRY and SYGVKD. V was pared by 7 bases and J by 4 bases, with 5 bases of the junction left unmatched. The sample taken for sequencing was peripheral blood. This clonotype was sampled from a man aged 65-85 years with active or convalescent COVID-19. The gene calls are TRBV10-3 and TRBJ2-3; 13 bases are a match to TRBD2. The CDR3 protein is CAIKGLAGVSDTQYF. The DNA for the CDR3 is TGTGCCATCAAAGGACTAGCGGGAGTGTCAGATACGCAGTATTTT.